Below, 24 T cell receptor beta chains from the same sample are listed, as sequenced in a study of vaccination and CD4 T cells after COVID-19. The treatment was: roughly ten-day PBMC culture with coronavirus spike peptide pools or control peptides (ViraFEST assay). No antigen is known for these receptors. Oncomine TCR Beta short-read sequencing was applied to DNA from cultured CD4+ T cells. TCRdb re-called the PCR reads with MiXCR, one entry per CDR3 protein. This table has 15,000 to 16,000 distinct CDR3 sequences, approximately 73% appearing once. Sequencing used CD4+ T cells from blood, cultured in vitro. The receptors were sampled from a human donor who had recovered from COVID-19.

This clonotype has more than one count but fewer than ten. The chain employs TRBV7-3 and TRBJ1-1; D unclear. Trimming shortened V by 4 bases and J by 1 base, and 4 bases separated the two germline ends. Looked up from germline, CDR1 is SGHTA and CDR2 is FQGTGA. The CDR3 extends over 12 amino acids. The CDR3: CASSSTNTEAFF. The CDR3 region has the DNA TGTGCCAGCAGCTCGACGAACACTGAAGCTTTCTTT. The full variable domain, rest sourced from reference TRBV7-3 and TRBJ1-1, is GAGVSQTPSNKVTEKGKYVELRCDPISGHTALYWYRQSLGQGPEFLIYFQGTGAADDSGLPNDRFFAVRPEGSVSTLKIQRTERGDSAVYLCASSSTNTEAFFGQGTRLTVV.

By share, this clonotype ranks as medium-sized. V usage is TRBV7-2 and J usage is TRBJ2-2; D ambiguous. Trimming removed 2 bases from V and 3 bases from J, with 7 bases in between. From germline, CDR1 is SGHTA and CDR2 FQGNSA. The CDR3 contains 14 residues. CDR3 sequence reads: CASSLSRDTGELFF. CDR3 coding DNA: TGTGCCAGCAGCTTAAGTAGAGACACCGGGGAGCTGTTTTTT.

The chain is built from TRBV20-1 and TRBJ1-6, with a possible D match to TRBD1 (6 bases). V was clipped by 5 bases and J by 9 bases, with 17 bases between them. This CDR3 is built from 14 residues. CDR1 is DFQATT, CDR2 SNEGSKA, per germline (reference sequence). The CDR3 spells CSAGGEGGSSPLHF. CDR3 coding DNA: TGCAGTGCTGGGGGCGAGGGAGGAAGTTCACCCCTCCACTTT.

CDR3 region: CASSLVRAGGYTF. The CDR3 DNA reads TGTGCCAGCAGTTTAGTACGAGCGGGTGGCTACACCTTC. The chain uses TRBV27 and TRBJ1-2; D call uncertain. This CDR3 contains 13 residues. V was trimmed by 2 bases and J by 7 bases, leaving 11 bases between them. Germline CDR1 and CDR2: MNHEY and SMNVEV (reference sequence).

This rearrangement joins TRBV20-1 to TRBJ2-1; D ambiguous. CDR3 size: 12 residues. V shed 7 bases and J shed 4 bases, with 11 bases lying between them. The V gene's germline CDR1 is DFQATT and CDR2 SNEGSKA (reference sequence). DNA of the CDR3: TGCAGTGTCGCGGACCAGTACAATGAGCAGTTCTTC. Protein sequence: CSVADQYNEQFF.

V is TRBV6-2 or TRBV6-3 and J is TRBJ2-6, with 9 bases matching TRBD1. V gave up 0 bases and J gave up 2 bases; unmatched junction bases: 11. The CDR3 spans 20 residues. Germline values: CDR1 MNHEY, CDR2 SVGEGT. The CDR3 loop is CASSYSGQRTGAAGANVLTF. The DNA of the CDR3 is TGTGCCAGCAGTTACTCCGGTCAGAGGACAGGGGCTGCTGGGGCCAACGTCCTGACTTTC.

The rearrangement uses TRBV30 and TRBJ1-2, with D possibly TRBD1 on 5 matching bases. This CDR3 is 12 amino acids long. V was clipped by 5 bases and J by 8 bases, with 15 bases between them. Per the germline V gene, CDR1 is GTSNPN and CDR2 is SVGIG (reference sequence). The DNA for the CDR3 is TGTGCCTGGCTGAAACAGGCGGGGGGCTACACCTTC. Amino acid sequence: CAWLKQAGGYTF. The full variable domain, with the rest looked up from reference TRBV30 and TRBJ1-2, is SQTIHQWPATLVQPVGSPLSLECTVEGTSNPNLYWYRQAAGRGLQLLFYSVGIGQISSEVPQNLSASRPQDRQFILSSKKLLLSDSGFYLCAWLKQAGGYTFGSGTRLTVV.

The chain joins TRBV5-1 to TRBJ2-5, with D possibly matching TRBD2 (5 bases). Between the trimmed V and J ends, which lost 2 bases and 2 bases, there was a span of 10 bases. This CDR3 contains 14 residues. Germline CDR1 is SGHRS and CDR2 is YFSETQ. In nucleotides, the CDR3 is TGCGCCAGCAGCTTAAGCGGATCTCAAGAGACCCAGTACTTC. It codes for CASSLSGSQETQYF.

The rearrangement uses TRBV28 and TRBJ1-3; 10 nucleotides agree with TRBD1. This CDR3 has 16 residues. Trimming at V came to 8 bases and at J to 0 bases, leaving 7 bases not matched to a gene. In germline, CDR1 is MDHEN, CDR2 SYDVKM. The CDR3 reads CASRTGGTHSGNTIYF. CDR3 DNA sequence: TGTGCCAGCCGGACAGGGGGAACTCACTCTGGAAACACCATATATTTT.

The chain employs TRBV19 and TRBJ1-2; 9 positions match TRBD1. Germline lookup yields CDR1 LNHDA and CDR2 SQIVND (reference sequence). The V segment lost 3 bases and the J segment 5 bases; nucleotides outside the gene matches: 4. CDR3 length: 14 residues. CDR3 amino acids: CASSMPGTGYGYTF. CDR3 DNA sequence: TGTGCCAGTAGTATGCCCGGGACAGGGTATGGCTACACCTTC.

The chain has TRBV7-2 and TRBJ1-3; a weak D match, TRBD1 (6 bases). V lost 5 bases and J lost 2, with 10 bases in between. The CDR3 covers 14 residues. CDR1 and CDR2 (germline): SGHTA, FQGNSA. The CDR3 protein is CASSPRTAGNTIYF. CDR3 sequence (DNA): TGTGCCAGCAGCCCCCGGACAGCTGGAAACACCATATATTTT.

The chain recombines TRBV7-7 with TRBJ2-2, with D possibly being TRBD2 (5 bases). The V gene's germline CDR1 is SSHAT and CDR2 FNYEAQ (reference sequence). The V gene lost 5 bases and the J gene lost 0 bases, with 13 bases spanning the gap. The CDR3 runs 16 residues. The CDR3 DNA is TGTGCCAGCAGCCCCGGCTGGGAGACGAACACCGGGGAGCTGTTTTTT. This translates into CASSPGWETNTGELFF.

The chain carries TRBV7-2 and TRBJ2-7; 15 nucleotides line up with TRBD2. This CDR3 spans 15 amino acids. Germline values: CDR1 SGHTA, CDR2 FQGNSA. The V and J ends lost 5 bases and 7 bases, in that order; junction bases with no gene match: 6. CDR3 protein: CASSRGLAGGWEQYF. The DNA of the CDR3 is TGTGCCAGCAGCCGCGGACTAGCGGGAGGGTGGGAGCAGTACTTC.

This clonotype was observed a few times. This chain uses TRBV6-1 with TRBJ2-5; D is ambiguous. The V and J ends lost 6 bases and 4 bases respectively, with 12 bases between them. The CDR3 covers 13 residues. From germline, CDR1 is MNHNS and CDR2 SASEGT. The CDR3 DNA follows: TGTGCCAGCAGCAGCAAAGCACCAGAGACCCAGTACTTC. Translating it yields CASSSKAPETQYF.

The rearrangement links TRBV7-2 to TRBJ1-2, with D possibly matching TRBD1 (5 bases). V lost 7 bases, J lost 4 bases, and 16 bases lay in between. The CDR3 loop spans 14 amino acids. Germline lookup yields CDR1 SGHTA and CDR2 FQGNSA. The chain's CDR3 is CASTPSTAPYGYTF. The CDR3 coding sequence is TGTGCCAGCACCCCTTCGACAGCCCCCTATGGCTACACCTTC.

The sample holds one count of this clonotype. The rearrangement uses TRBV7-2 and TRBJ2-3; 8 positions agree with TRBD2. Germline V gene data show CDR1 as SGHTA and CDR2 as FQGNSA. The V segment lost 1 base and the J segment 3 bases; nucleotides outside the gene matches: 3. This CDR3 contains 15 residues. The CDR3 region is CASSLGGRKTDTQYF. Here the CDR3 DNA reads TGTGCCAGCAGCTTAGGCGGGAGGAAAACAGATACGCAGTATTTT.

This clonotype was seen more than once but under ten times. CDR3 nucleotide sequence: TGCAGTGCTAGAGGGGCTAGCGGGATGGGTGAGCAGTTCTTC. This translates into CSARGASGMGEQFF. The chain combines TRBV20-1 with TRBJ2-1, with 9 bases that match TRBD2. Trimming cost V 1 base and J 9 bases; bases outside gene matches: 7. Germline values: CDR1 DFQATT, CDR2 SNEGSKA (reference sequence). The CDR3 covers 14 residues.

This chain joins TRBV6-1 and TRBJ1-2; D gene unclear. Trimming stripped 5 bases from V and 1 base from J, with 11 bases between. Germline CDR1 is MNHNS and CDR2 is SASEGT. The CDR3 has 14 amino acids. DNA of the CDR3: TGTGCCAGCAGTCCCGACCCGTATAACTATGGCTACACCTTC. As protein: CASSPDPYNYGYTF.

The rearrangement uses TRBV19 and TRBJ2-2; 9 positions agree with TRBD2. Germline assignment: CDR1 LNHDA and CDR2 SQIVND (reference sequence). CDR3 size: 13 residues. The trim removed 9 bases at V and 6 bases at J, leaving 5 bases unmatched. In nucleotides, the CDR3 is TGTGCCAGATTAGCGGGAGTACCCGGGGAGCTGTTTTTT. Its protein product is CARLAGVPGELFF.

V is TRBV11-2 and J is TRBJ1-6; possible D gene TRBD1, 6 bases. Germline lookup yields CDR1 SGHAT and CDR2 FQNNGV. The germline V and J ends were trimmed by 3 bases and 9 bases, with 9 bases remaining between them. CDR3 length: 13 amino acids. CDR3 nucleotide sequence: TGTGCCAGCAGCTTGGACAGAAGTTCACCCCTCCACTTT. Amino acids: CASSLDRSSPLHF.

The chain has TRBV25-1 and TRBJ1-2, with D unclear. Germline lookup yields CDR1 MGHDK and CDR2 SYGVNS. V dropped 4 bases and J dropped 5 bases, with 11 bases sitting between them. This CDR3 spans 13 amino acids. The CDR3, as DNA: TGTGCCAGCAGTGCAACTCGTGGATATGGCTACACCTTC. It is translated as CASSATRGYGYTF.

V and J are TRBV6-1 and TRBJ2-7; 10 bases are shared with TRBD2. This CDR3 has 14 residues. CDR1 is MNHNS and CDR2 is SASEGT in the germline V gene. J gave up 2 bases and V 6 bases, and 4 bases lay outside the gene matches. The CDR3 bases are TGTGCCAGCAGCCTTACTAGCGGGGCCTACGAGCAGTACTTC. Translated, it gives CASSLTSGAYEQYF.

This clonotype was seen just once. V is TRBV7-9 and J is TRBJ1-5, with TRBD1 as a possible D gene (6 bases). The CDR3 consists of 15 residues. The V gene's germline CDR1 is SEHNR and CDR2 FQNEAQ (reference sequence). Trimming cost V 4 bases and J 7 bases, with 17 bases left between them. CDR3 sequence reads: CASSSSGQGGQPQHF. The CDR3, as DNA: TGTGCCAGCAGCTCTTCGGGACAAGGGGGGCAGCCCCAGCATTTT.

The chain has TRBV24-1 and TRBJ2-5, with D unresolved. V was cut by 5 bases and J by 1 base, with 13 bases left in between. The CDR3 loop spans 15 amino acids. CDR1 and CDR2 from the germline V gene are KGHDR and SFDVKD. The CDR3 DNA follows: TGTGCCACCAGTGGTGACGGGCCGCTCCAAGAGACCCAGTACTTC. Amino acid sequence: CATSGDGPLQETQYF.